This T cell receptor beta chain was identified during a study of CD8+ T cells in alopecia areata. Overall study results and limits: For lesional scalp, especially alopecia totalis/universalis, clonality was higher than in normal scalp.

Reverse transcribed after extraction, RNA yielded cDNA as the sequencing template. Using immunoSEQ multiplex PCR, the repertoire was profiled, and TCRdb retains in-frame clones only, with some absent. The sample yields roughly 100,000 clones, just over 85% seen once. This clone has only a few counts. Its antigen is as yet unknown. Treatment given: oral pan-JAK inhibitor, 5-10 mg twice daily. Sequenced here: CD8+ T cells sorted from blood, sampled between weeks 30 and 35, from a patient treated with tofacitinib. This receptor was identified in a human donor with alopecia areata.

The CDR3 nucleotides are TGTGCCTGGAGTGTAAGTGGGTACGAGCAGTACTTC. Its translation: CAWSVSGYEQYF. The genes are TRBV30 and TRBJ2-7; D gene uncertain. Germline V gene data show CDR1 as GTSNPN and CDR2 as SVGIG (reference sequence). Trimming pared 0 bases from V and 4 bases from J, leaving 7 bases between. The CDR3 has 12 amino acids.